This T cell receptor (beta chain) was obtained from a study of control samples from healthy donors and cancer patients. Germline V gene lookup returns CDR1 SGHDN and CDR2 FVKESK. CDR3 size: 16 residues. V was trimmed by 4 bases and J by 5 bases, leaving 17 bases between them. TCRdb's copy holds only in-frame clones and misses some; the assay was immunoSEQ multiplex PCR. In the table there are some 140,000 clones, approximately 94% of which are singletons. V gene TRBV14 combines with J gene TRBJ1-4; a possible D gene is TRBD1 (5 bases). The sample comprised blood. The clonotype originates from a man in his forties or fifties in good health. In DNA form, the CDR3 reads TGTGCCAGCAGCCTAAAGTTAGGGGCGCCGAATGAAAAACTGTTTTTT. This sequence encodes CASSLKLGAPNEKLFF.